One sample yielded the 29 T cell receptor beta chains listed below, sequenced in a study of graft-versus-host responses after intestinal transplantation. These receptors have no known antigen. Assay: immunoSEQ multiplex PCR; the TCRdb copy retains only in-frame clones and omits some. Counted here are about 35,000 clones, over 90% occurring once; the ten biggest clones make up about 20%. Sequenced material: unstimulated CD8+ T cells sorted from spleen or lymph node cells, taken before transplant. These receptors all stem from a human donor who was the organ donor for an intestinal transplant.

The gene calls are TRBV7-3 and TRBJ1-3, with TRBD1 as a possible D gene (6 bases). CDR3 length: 22 amino acids. With 5 bases removed from V and 3 bases from J, the gap between germline ends came to 35 bases. Germline V gene lookup returns CDR1 SGHTA and CDR2 FQGTGA. CDR3 sequence: CASSPKTIRGQGKSLCGNTIYF. In DNA form, the CDR3 reads TGTGCCAGCAGCCCGAAGACTATAAGGGGTCAGGGGAAGAGTCTATGTGGAAACACCATATATTTT.

The rearrangement uses TRBV6-4 and TRBJ2-2; 10 nucleotides line up with TRBD1. CDR1 is MRHNA, CDR2 SNTAGT, per germline. There are 16 residues in the CDR3. Losses at the gene ends were 8 bases for V and 3 bases for J; bases not matched to a gene: 9. The chain's CDR3 is CASWGQGPHHTGELFF. CDR3 DNA sequence: TGTGCCAGCTGGGGACAGGGGCCACACCACACCGGGGAGCTGTTTTTT.

This rearrangement joins TRBV28 to TRBJ1-3, with D hard to call. This CDR3 is built from 15 residues. Germline-derived CDR1 and CDR2 are MDHEN and SYDVKM. With 4 bases removed from V and 0 bases from J, the gap between germline ends came to 10 bases. The CDR3 DNA follows: TGTGCCAGCAGTTACGGACGAAGCTCTGGAAACACCATATATTTT. Its protein product is CASSYGRSSGNTIYF.

The J gene is TRBJ2-1, the V gene TRBV25-1, with 8 bases aligning to TRBD2. Per germline, CDR1 MGHDK and CDR2 SYGVNS. The length of the CDR3 is 13 residues. V trimming: 4 bases; J trimming: 7 bases; junction bases outside the gene matches: 3. The CDR3 loop reads CASSGLATNEQFF. CDR3 sequence (DNA): TGTGCCAGCAGTGGACTAGCGACGAATGAGCAGTTCTTC. Filled out from reference TRBV25-1 and TRBJ2-1, the complete variable domain reads EADIYQTPRYLVIGTGKKITLECSQTMGHDKMYWYQQDPGMELHLIHYSYGVNSTEKGDLSSESTVSRIRTEHFPLTLESARPSHTSQYLCASSGLATNEQFFGPGTRLTVL.

The chain has TRBV6-1 and TRBJ2-7; the D is unclear. The V gene's germline CDR1 is MNHNS and CDR2 SASEGT. The CDR3 is 14 residues long. Trimming took off 1 base at V and 3 bases at J, with 10 bases between the two ends. The CDR3: CASSEVGRNYEQYF. CDR3 DNA: TGTGCCAGCAGTGAAGTAGGCAGAAACTACGAGCAGTACTTC.

The chain carries TRBV19 and TRBJ2-7, with 12 bases identical to TRBD2. CDR1 and CDR2 from the germline V gene are LNHDA and SQIVND (reference sequence). The CDR3 runs to 16 residues. The V segment lost 0 bases and the J segment 7 bases; nucleotides outside the gene matches: 7. The chain's CDR3 is CASSIDTTSGSLEQYF. The CDR3 DNA sequence: TGTGCCAGTAGTATAGATACGACTAGCGGGAGTTTGGAGCAGTACTTC.

The CDR3 protein is CASSPSRDRDEQYF. The CDR3 DNA sequence: TGCGCCAGCAGCCCAAGCCGGGACAGGGACGAGCAGTACTTC. This chain connects TRBV5-1 to TRBJ2-7, with TRBD1 matching over 9 bases. From germline, CDR1 is SGHRS and CDR2 YFSETQ. This CDR3 contains 14 residues. Germline trimming cut 4 bases from V and 5 bases from J; bases unmatched to any gene: 7.

The V and J genes are TRBV7-2 and TRBJ2-3; 9 bases align to TRBD2. Per germline, CDR1 SGHTA and CDR2 FQGNSA. V trimming: 5 bases; J trimming: 3 bases; junction bases outside the gene matches: 6. The CDR3 totals 15 residues. CDR3 sequence: CASSEDSGGTDTQYF. CDR3 DNA sequence: TGTGCCAGCAGCGAGGACAGCGGGGGGACAGATACGCAGTATTTT.

The J gene is TRBJ1-5, the V gene TRBV28, with no clear D. Germline values: CDR1 MDHEN, CDR2 SYDVKM. The CDR3 has 13 residues. Trimming removed 7 bases from V and 0 bases from J, with 7 bases in between. CDR3 residues: CASTGDSNQPQHF. CDR3 bases: TGTGCCAGCACCGGGGATAGCAATCAGCCCCAGCATTTT.

The genes are TRBV6-6 and TRBJ2-3, with D unclear. V was trimmed by 0 bases and J by 4 bases, leaving 11 bases between them. Germline V lookup: CDR1 MNHNY, CDR2 SVGAGI (reference sequence). The CDR3 is 15 amino acids. CDR3 amino acids: CASSYSVEFPDTQYF. CDR3 DNA: TGTGCCAGCAGTTACTCCGTAGAGTTTCCAGATACGCAGTATTTT.

Only one count was recorded for this clone. CDR3 bases: TGTGCCAGCAGTTGGGCCTACGAGCAGTACTTC. Amino acids: CASSWAYEQYF. V gene TRBV28 combines with J gene TRBJ2-7; D remains unclear. Per germline, CDR1 MDHEN and CDR2 SYDVKM. Between the trimmed V and J ends, which lost 4 bases and 2 bases, there was a span of 3 bases. CDR3 length equals 11 residues.

The rearrangement links TRBV30 to TRBJ2-7; 7 positions match TRBD1. The CDR3 consists of 16 residues. Germline lookup yields CDR1 GTSNPN and CDR2 SVGIG (reference sequence). V lost 4 bases, J lost 3 bases, and 15 bases stayed unmatched. CDR3 DNA: TGTGCCTGGAATGGTAACCCGACAGGGAATTACTACGAGCAGTACTTC. It translates to CAWNGNPTGNYYEQYF.

This clone was detected once. The chain joins TRBV4-1 to TRBJ2-7, with D unclear. Germline V lookup: CDR1 MGHRA, CDR2 YSYEKL. This CDR3 region has 14 residues. V was pared by 4 bases and J by 4 bases, with 14 bases between. The CDR3 nucleotides read TGCGCCAGCAGCCCCCCTGCCGGGTCTTACGAGCAGTACTTC. Translated: CASSPPAGSYEQYF.

V gene TRBV28 combines with J gene TRBJ2-4; D assignment may be TRBD1 or TRBD2 (5 bases each). CDR3 size: 14 residues. Germline assignment: CDR1 MDHEN and CDR2 SYDVKM. Trimming removed 6 bases from V and 0 bases from J, with 9 bases in between. Written as DNA, the CDR3 is TGTGCCAGCAGGCTCGGGACAGCCAAAAACATTCAGTACTTC. It specifies CASRLGTAKNIQYF. The full variable domain, completed using reference TRBV28 and TRBJ2-4, is DVKVTQSSRYLVKRTGEKVFLECVQDMDHENMFWYRQDPGLGLRLIYFSYDVKMKEKGDIPEGYSVSREKKERFSLILESASTNQTSMYLCASRLGTAKNIQYFGAGTRLSVL.

J is TRBJ2-3 and V is TRBV19; D perhaps matches TRBD2 (5 bases). The germline gives CDR1 LNHDA, CDR2 SQIVND (reference sequence). Trimming left V 6 bases short and J 2 bases short, with 24 bases between. The CDR3 spans 18 residues. The CDR3 spells CASSGVVEVLGHTDTQYF. The DNA for the CDR3 is TGTGCCAGTAGCGGAGTAGTGGAGGTGTTAGGGCACACAGATACGCAGTATTTT.

The CDR3 DNA reads TGTGCCAGCAGCCCCCGGGGGCAAGGCACCGGGGAGCTGTTTTTT. Its translation is CASSPRGQGTGELFF. The gene calls are TRBV7-3 and TRBJ2-2, with D tentatively TRBD1 or TRBD2 (6 bases each). Germline CDR1 SGHTA, CDR2 FQGTGA. The CDR3 runs to 15 residues. Trimming removed 5 bases from V and 4 bases from J, with 14 bases in between. Full variable domain (remainder filled in from reference TRBV7-3 and TRBJ2-2): GAGVSQTPSNKVTEKGKYVELRCDPISGHTALYWYRQSLGQGPEFLIYFQGTGAADDSGLPNDRFFAVRPEGSVSTLKIQRTERGDSAVYLCASSPRGQGTGELFFGEGSRLTVL.

The rearrangement uses TRBV19 and TRBJ2-1, with D uncertain. This CDR3 is 13 amino acids long. CDR1 LNHDA and CDR2 SQIVND come from the germline V gene (reference sequence). The germline V and J ends were trimmed by 10 bases and 3 bases, with 13 bases remaining between them. CDR3 sequence reads: CATSWAFYNEQFF. The CDR3 DNA reads TGTGCCACTTCTTGGGCCTTCTACAATGAGCAGTTCTTC. The full variable domain, in which reference TRBV19 and TRBJ2-1 provide the parts outside the CDR3, is DGGITQSPKYLFRKEGQNVTLSCEQNLNHDAMYWYRQDPGQGLRLIYYSQIVNDFQKGDIAEGYSVSREKKESFPLTVTSAQKNPTAFYLCATSWAFYNEQFFGPGTRLTVL.

V gene TRBV11-3 combines with J gene TRBJ1-1; no reliable D call. Trimming stripped 1 base from V and 5 bases from J, with 8 bases between. The germline gives CDR1 SGHNT, CDR2 YENEEA. The CDR3 has 13 residues. Written as DNA, the CDR3 is TGTGCCAGCAGCTTAGGATTGGGTACTGAAGCTTTCTTT. Protein sequence: CASSLGLGTEAFF.

The chain recombines TRBV9 with TRBJ1-3; D is possibly TRBD1 (6 bases). This CDR3 spans 15 amino acids. The germline V and J ends were trimmed by 4 bases and 0 bases, with 11 bases remaining between them. Germline CDR1 reads SGDLS; CDR2 reads YYNGEE. CDR3 region: CASSKGQSSGNTIYF. The CDR3 DNA reads as TGTGCCAGCAGCAAAGGACAGAGCTCTGGAAACACCATATATTTT.

The chain combines TRBV6-6 with TRBJ2-3, with D maybe TRBD2 (5 bases). The CDR3 has 12 residues. Trimming stripped 0 bases from V and 15 bases from J, with 13 bases between. Germline loops: CDR1 MNHNY, CDR2 SVGAGI (reference sequence). CDR3 residues: CASSYSPSLTYF. Here the CDR3 DNA reads TGTGCCAGCAGTTACTCGCCTAGCCTGACCTATTTT.

The V gene is TRBV5-4, the J gene TRBJ2-2, with TRBD2 matching over 9 bases. With 4 bases clipped from V and 3 bases from J, the junction kept 10 bases outside the gene matches. The CDR3 has 17 residues. Germline CDR1 SGHNT, CDR2 YYREEE (reference sequence). CDR3 in amino acids: CASSLRVAGVYTGELFF. For the CDR3, the DNA is TGTGCCAGCAGCCTCAGAGTAGCGGGAGTCTACACCGGGGAGCTGTTTTTT.

This chain links TRBV5-6 with TRBJ1-4; possibly TRBD1 for D (5 bases). CDR3 length: 16 residues. Looked up from germline, CDR1 is SGHDT and CDR2 is YYEEEE. Trimming shortened V by 0 bases and J by 0 bases, and 9 bases separated the two germline ends. CDR3 sequence reads: CASSLVGGATNEKLFF. DNA of the CDR3: TGTGCCAGCAGCTTGGTCGGGGGAGCAACTAATGAAAAACTGTTTTTT.

The chain couples TRBV18 to TRBJ2-7; TRBD2 agrees at 12 bases. The CDR3 totals 16 residues. Germline V gene lookup returns CDR1 KGHSH and CDR2 LQKENI. With V trimmed by 3 bases and J by 5 bases, 8 bases remained unmatched. CDR3 protein: CASSPGLAGSYNEQYF. The CDR3 DNA reads as TGTGCCAGCTCACCTGGACTAGCGGGAAGTTATAACGAGCAGTACTTC.

The chain employs TRBV9 and TRBJ2-6; D is perhaps TRBD1 (5 bases). Per the germline V gene, CDR1 is SGDLS and CDR2 is YYNGEE. This CDR3 contains 16 residues. V was clipped by 6 bases and J by 0 bases, with 13 bases between them. The CDR3 reads CASKLGPSSGANVLTF. Here the CDR3 DNA reads TGTGCCAGCAAGCTGGGGCCCTCCTCTGGGGCCAACGTCCTGACTTTC.

This chain uses TRBV4-3 with TRBJ2-7, with a possible D match to TRBD2 (6 bases). V shed 0 bases and J shed 5 bases, with 17 bases lying between them. Germline lookup yields CDR1 LGHNA and CDR2 YSLEER. There are 16 residues in the CDR3. The DNA for the CDR3 is TGCGCCAGCAGCCAAGACTCAGGCGGAGGGGTCCACGAGCAGTACTTC. Its protein is CASSQDSGGGVHEQYF.

The chain carries TRBV7-8 and TRBJ1-1; 9 nucleotides agree with TRBD1. CDR1 SGHVS and CDR2 FQNEAQ come from the germline V gene. V trimming: 1 base; J trimming: 6 bases; junction bases outside the gene matches: 15. The CDR3 is 18 amino acids. Here the CDR3 DNA reads TGTGCCAGCAGCTTAGGCTCAGGCCGGGACAGGGTTTTTCCTGAAGCTTTCTTT. Its translation is CASSLGSGRDRVFPEAFF.

The chain carries TRBV5-1 and TRBJ2-7; the D gene is possibly TRBD1 (5 bases). The CDR3 contains 14 residues. V dropped 0 bases and J dropped 2 bases, with 9 bases sitting between them. Germline lookup yields CDR1 SGHRS and CDR2 YFSETQ. The CDR3: CASSLEGLPYEQYF. Here the CDR3 DNA reads TGCGCCAGCAGCTTGGAGGGGCTTCCCTACGAGCAGTACTTC. Combining the CDR3 with reference TRBV5-1 and TRBJ2-7 gives the whole variable domain KAGVTQTPRYLIKTRGQQVTLSCSPISGHRSVSWYQQTPGQGLQFLFEYFSETQRNKGNFPGRFSGRQFSNSRSEMNVSTLELGDSALYLCASSLEGLPYEQYFGPGTRLTVT.

The chain has TRBV5-6 and TRBJ2-4; D is ambiguous. V was cut by 4 bases and J by 0 bases, with 17 bases left in between. Germline values: CDR1 SGHDT, CDR2 YYEEEE. The CDR3 covers 17 residues. The CDR3: CASSQGPNTPAKNIQYF. The CDR3 DNA sequence: TGTGCCAGCAGCCAAGGCCCAAATACCCCAGCCAAAAACATTCAGTACTTC.

This clone was found once. Germline is not matched at one junction end, which may reflect a read error. The CDR3 sequence is CASSFGLAGYEQYF. In DNA form, the CDR3 reads TGTGCCAGCAGCTTCGGACTAGCGGGCTACGAGCAGTACTTC. The chain recombines TRBV5-3 with TRBJ2-7, with 11 bases aligning to TRBD2. TRBV5-3 is flagged as an ORF with uncertain function. The CDR3 covers 14 residues.